This TCR beta chain was sequenced for a study of tumour-infiltrating T cells in Burkitt lymphoma. About the study: Patients covered every epidemiological subtype of Burkitt lymphoma. Overall and progression-free survival were predicted by productive clonality.

As regards this clone: Antigen: not known.

The table came from immunoSEQ multiplex PCR; TCRdb's copy has only in-frame clones and leaves some out. The sample consists of about 1,600 clones, roughly 41% of them appearing once. Study-wide findings and caveats: Public clonotypes, several, appeared across numerous Burkitt lymphoma patients.

The sequenced sample consisted of tumor tissue. The clonotype comes from a human donor with Burkitt lymphoma.

DNA for the CDR3: TGTGCCAGCAGCCCTAAGCTGAACACTGAAGCTTTCTTT. Translation: CASSPKLNTEAFF. The V and J genes are TRBV7-8 and TRBJ1-1; D remains unclear. Trimming stripped 5 bases from V and 0 bases from J, with 7 bases between. Germline V gives CDR1 SGHVS, CDR2 FQNEAQ. The CDR3 is 13 residues long.